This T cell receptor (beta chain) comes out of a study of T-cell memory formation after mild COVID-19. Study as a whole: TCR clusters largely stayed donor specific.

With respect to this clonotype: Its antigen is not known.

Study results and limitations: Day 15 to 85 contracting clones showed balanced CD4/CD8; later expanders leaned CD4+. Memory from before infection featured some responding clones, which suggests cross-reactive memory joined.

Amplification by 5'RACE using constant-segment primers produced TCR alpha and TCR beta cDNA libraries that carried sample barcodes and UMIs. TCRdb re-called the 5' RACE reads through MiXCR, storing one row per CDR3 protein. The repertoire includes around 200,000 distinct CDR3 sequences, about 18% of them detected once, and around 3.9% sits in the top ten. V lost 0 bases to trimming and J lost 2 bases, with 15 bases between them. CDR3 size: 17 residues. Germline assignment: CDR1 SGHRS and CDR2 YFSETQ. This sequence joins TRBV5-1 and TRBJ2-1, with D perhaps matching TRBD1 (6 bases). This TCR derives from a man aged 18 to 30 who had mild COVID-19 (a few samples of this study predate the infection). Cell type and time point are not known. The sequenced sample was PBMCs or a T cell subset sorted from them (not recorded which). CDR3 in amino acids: CASSLDPDDRTYNEQFF. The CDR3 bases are TGCGCCAGCAGCTTGGACCCCGATGACAGGACCTACAATGAGCAGTTCTTC.